Sequencing of this TCR beta chain was carried out in a study of regulatory T cells in long-lasting Graves disease. Researchers made TCR beta libraries by using iRepertoire HTBI primers and running Arm-PCR on CDR3 regions. Via MiXCR, TCRdb re-called the multiplex PCR reads, giving one row per CDR3 protein. The sample has some 340,000 distinct CDR3 sequences, roughly 20% seen once. Time point reported: persistent/refractory GD, antithyroid drugs over 5 years with positive TRAb. The TCR library was made from RNA extracted from PBMCs. This clonotype was seen more than once but under ten times. Antigen: not known. This CDR3 region has 15 residues. V was pared by 2 bases and J by 3 bases, with 5 bases of the junction left unmatched. The germline V gene encodes CDR1 MNHEY and CDR2 SMNVEV (reference sequence). Findings of the study overall: Sample size was small, which may have lowered accuracy.

The V and J genes are TRBV27 and TRBJ2-3; 7 bases align to TRBD2. The sample here was peripheral blood mononuclear cells (PBMCs), taken when the disease was refractory, from a patient treated with antithyroid drugs. The TCR sequence derives from a woman between 40 and 50 years old with Graves disease. The CDR3, as DNA: TGTGCCAGCAGTTTAAGGCGGGAGAGAACAGATACGCAGTATTTT. It translates to CASSLRRERTDTQYF.